This T cell receptor (beta chain) was recovered during a study of T cells after posttransplantation cyclophosphamide. This clone occurred many times. CDR3 length: 13 amino acids. The V gene end was trimmed by 5 bases and the J gene end by 5 bases; junction bases not matched to a gene: 5. CDR1 and CDR2 from the germline V gene are SGHTA and FQGTGA. The method was immunoSEQ multiplex PCR; TCRdb's version includes in-frame clones alone and lacks a portion of them. In total the sample includes over 25,000 clones, none of them seen once. This chain joins TRBV7-3 and TRBJ2-5, with 7 bases matching TRBD1. The specimen sequenced was PBMCs. The clonotype comes from a man aged 45-60 years in good health, CMV-negative, and a related stem cell transplant donor. In DNA form, the CDR3 reads TGTGCCAGCAGCGTGGGACAGAGTGAGACCCAGTACTTC. Its translation is CASSVGQSETQYF.